Listed below are T cell receptor beta chains from one sample, sequenced in a study of molecular identifiers for immune sequencing clone quantification. Each CDR3 protein gets one entry after TCRdb re-called the PCR reads with MiXCR. Among 88,000 or so distinct CDR3 sequences, roughly a fifth were seen once, and the ten largest hold approximately 1.1%. Sequencing was performed on naive CD8+ T cells from blood, with Jurkat cell RNA spiked in. The receptor source for this set is a human donor in good health. Some libraries in this study had Jurkat cell RNA spiked in. CDR3s include the opening cysteine and the closing phenylalanine or tryptophan. Each record gives: V gene, J gene, clone size, D gene, CDR3 protein, CDR3 DNA. D genes are given only for firm matches. Rows may omit the clone size; those that give it use once, few, many or a size class.

TRBV29-1	TRBJ2-7	many	.	CSVEAGYEQYF	TGCAGCGTTGAAGCAGGGTACGAGCAGTACTTC
TRBV7-9	TRBJ2-7	many	TRBD1	CASSAPGQGANEQYF	TGTGCCAGCAGCGCGCCGGGACAGGGGGCGAACGAGCAGTACTTC
TRBV5-6	TRBJ2-7	.	.	CASSLDGANEQYF	TGTGCCAGCAGCTTGGACGGGGCTAACGAGCAGTACTTC
TRBV7-9	TRBJ2-3	few	.	CASSLGGDTYTDTQYF	TGTGCCAGCAGTCTTGGGGGGGACACTTACACAGATACGCAGTATTTT
TRBV7-9	TRBJ2-7	many	.	CASSLGPTASYEQYF	TGTGCCAGCAGCTTAGGTCCGACGGCCTCCTACGAGCAGTACTTC
TRBV5-1	TRBJ2-3	many	.	CASSFISGGPTNTQYF	TGCGCCAGCAGCTTCATTAGCGGAGGTCCCACTAATACGCAGTATTTT
TRBV19	TRBJ2-2	many	.	CASSIPGDGTGELFF	TGTGCCAGTAGTATCCCCGGGGATGGGACCGGGGAGCTGTTTTTT
TRBV20-1	TRBJ1-1	many	.	CSARASTEAFF	TGCAGTGCTAGAGCGAGCACTGAAGCTTTCTTT
TRBV30	TRBJ2-7	many	.	CAWSGGGGYEQYF	TGTGCCTGGAGCGGTGGGGGCGGCTACGAGCAGTACTTC
TRBV29-1	TRBJ1-2	few	TRBD1	CSVEDPGQASYGYTF	TGCAGCGTTGAAGATCCCGGACAGGCAAGCTATGGCTACACCTTC
TRBV30	TRBJ2-3	many	TRBD1	CAWSTGASSTDTQYF	TGTGCCTGGTCCACAGGGGCTTCTAGCACAGATACGCAGTATTTT
TRBV6-5	TRBJ1-5	many	.	CASSLQGGNQPQHF	TGTGCCAGCAGCTTACAGGGAGGCAATCAGCCCCAGCATTTT
TRBV27	TRBJ2-6	many	.	CASSLVSSGANVLTF	TGTGCCAGCAGTTTAGTGAGCTCTGGGGCCAACGTCCTGACTTTC
TRBV5-1	TRBJ2-7	many	TRBD2	CASSQTVLAGGPYEQYF	TGCGCCAGCAGCCAAACAGTCCTAGCGGGGGGGCCATACGAGCAGTACTTC
TRBV19	TRBJ1-5	many	TRBD1	CASLTGGRGNQPQHF	TGTGCCAGCCTCACAGGGGGAAGGGGCAATCAGCCCCAGCATTTT
TRBV24-1	TRBJ2-1	many	TRBD2	CATSDTSTSREQFF	TGTGCCACCAGTGACACATCGACTAGCCGTGAGCAGTTCTTC
TRBV3-1	TRBJ2-7	.	TRBD1	CAGRPDRAGYEQYF	TGTGCCGGCAGGCCTGACAGGGCCGGGTACGAGCAGTACTTC
TRBV2	TRBJ2-5	.	.	CASSEDLQGPETQYF	TGTGCCAGCAGCGAAGACCTACAGGGCCCCGAGACCCAGTACTTC
TRBV2	TRBJ2-3	few	TRBD2	CASSDGAGWVDTQYF	TGTGCCAGCAGTGACGGAGCGGGATGGGTGGATACGCAGTATTTT
TRBV27	TRBJ2-1	.	TRBD2	CASRPGLVYNEQFF	TGTGCCAGCAGGCCGGGACTAGTCTACAATGAGCAGTTCTTC
TRBV4-1	TRBJ1-1	many	TRBD1	CASSVLKTGRNTEAFF	TGCGCCAGCAGTGTGTTGAAGACAGGGAGGAACACTGAAGCTTTCTTT
TRBV28	TRBJ2-7	.	TRBD2	CASSIGLAGGWEQYF	TGTGCCAGCAGCATCGGACTAGCGGGAGGGTGGGAGCAGTACTTC
TRBV4-1	TRBJ2-5	.	.	CTSSQDPGETQYF	TGCACCAGCAGCCAAGATCCGGGGGAGACCCAGTACTTC
TRBV19	TRBJ2-7	many	TRBD1	CASTDGTGDYEQYF	TGTGCCAGTACCGACGGGACAGGTGACTACGAGCAGTACTTC
TRBV11-2	TRBJ2-5	many	.	CASSDRIQETQYF	TGTGCCAGCAGTGACAGGATACAAGAGACCCAGTACTTC
TRBV27	TRBJ1-6	few	.	CASSLGVEGSPLHF	TGTGCCAGCAGTTTAGGGGTCGAAGGGTCACCCCTCCACTTT
TRBV19	TRBJ1-1	many	.	CASSIDSWQGNTEAFF	TGTGCCAGTAGTATAGATTCGTGGCAGGGAAACACTGAAGCTTTCTTT
TRBV21-1	TRBJ2-1	.	.	CASSKGGGAICLNEQFF	TGTGCCAGCAGCAAAGGGGGGGGGGCTATTTGTTTAAATGAGCAGTTCTTC
TRBV12-5	TRBJ1-2	.	.	CASGQGNYGYTF	TGTGCTAGTGGGCAGGGAAACTATGGCTACACCTTC